The source of this T cell receptor (beta chain) is a study of blood T cells in healthy people across ages. As for the study in general: Per two T cells, about one barcoded beta molecule was captured through template switching. Whole-study results and caveats: While age rose, TCR beta diversity per million T cells dropped in a roughly linear way.

CDR1 and CDR2 from the germline V gene are SGHNT and YYREEE (reference sequence). Trimming took off 4 bases at V and 10 bases at J, with 15 bases between the two ends. The CDR3 has 13 amino acids. Then a second PCR, running roughly 7 to 11 cycles, was carried out with a sample-barcoded 5' primer and a J-beta primer mix. TCRdb fed the 5' RACE reads into MiXCR, producing one record per CDR3 protein. The data hold 850,000 to 1,000,000 distinct CDR3 sequences, with roughly 47% observed a single time. Regarding this clonotype: Its antigen is as yet unknown.

The clonotype originates from a woman aged 55-69 years in good health. Material: blood. This chain joins TRBV5-4 and TRBJ2-1; weak D call: TRBD1 (5 bases). CDR3 nucleotides: TGTGCCAGCAGCCCCCAGGGTACTAACGAGCAGTTCTTC. Protein product: CASSPQGTNEQFF.